Presented here are 3 T cell receptor beta chains from one specimen sequenced in a study of shared clonotypes between healthy human individuals (TCRdb year 2020). CD8 naive samples were obtained by positive selection for CCR7 among CD45RO-negative cells, yielding a CD45RA+CCR7+ population from which TemRA cells were excluded. Library preparation employed the immunoSEQ multiplex PCR assay. This is the immuneACCESS table as TCRdb keeps it, with only in-frame sequences that have V and J called. A part of the clones is gone; compared with another copy, unresolved V genes explain less than half, and the rest is unexplained. This sample gives roughly 850,000 clones in total; about 96% of them show up just once. In total, the top ten clones hold over 0.2% of the sample. The material sequenced was naive CD8+ T cells sorted from blood. This specimen's cell subset or site label, per the study, means: CD45RA+CCR7+. These receptors were obtained from a man aged 30 to 45 in good health.

The chain recombines TRBV6-5 with TRBJ1-2, with TRBD1 identical over 7 bases. The germline V gene encodes CDR1 MNHEY and CDR2 SVGAGI. Unmatched junction bases numbered 9, after V lost 2 bases and J lost 6 bases. The CDR3 covers 15 residues. CDR3 in amino acids: CASSYEGQPVNGYTF. CDR3 in DNA: TGTGCCAGCAGTTACGAGGGACAGCCCGTAAATGGCTACACCTTC.

A single count supports this clone. CDR3 in amino acids: CASSVLADGANVLTF. DNA for the CDR3: TGCGCCAGCAGTGTTTTAGCGGATGGGGCCAACGTCCTGACTTTC. The chain recombines TRBV10-2 with TRBJ2-6; perhaps TRBD2 as D (6 bases). The CDR3 is 15 residues long. Germline lookup yields CDR1 WSHSY and CDR2 SAAADI. Between the trimmed V and J ends, which lost 4 bases and 3 bases, there was a span of 10 bases.

The V and J genes are TRBV10-1 and TRBJ2-1; D gene unclear. CDR1 is WNHNN, CDR2 SYGVQD, per germline (reference sequence). This CDR3 contains 16 residues. The V gene lost 6 bases and the J gene lost 5 bases, with 20 bases spanning the gap. CDR3 in amino acids: CASSPTGVIIDNEQFF. The DNA for the CDR3 is TGCGCCAGCAGCCCGACCGGCGTAATAATAGACAATGAGCAGTTCTTC.